This entry is about one TCR beta chain. Its antigen is unknown. Germline CDR1 is MNHNS and CDR2 is SASEGT. V lost 2 bases and J lost 2; bases outside the gene matches: 5. The CDR3 consists of 16 residues. The sample is drawn from a study of long-term antiretroviral therapy in people with HIV. Survey-level resolution applied to immunoSEQ assay v3.0. Here immunoSEQ multiplex PCR was the method, and the copy in TCRdb shows in-frame clones only, minus some. The repertoire consists of around 19,000 clones, with 80% to 90% occurring once and the leading ten covering approximately 3.5%. At least two post-ART and at least one pre-ART PBMC sample were available for each donor. Study conclusions and caveats: The study found that diversity rose after ART but stayed below transplant donor controls. Control repertoires displayed wider CDR3 length ranges than the HIV repertoires.

This TCR came from a woman in her forties or fifties with HIV. J is TRBJ2-2 and V is TRBV6-1, with 7 bases aligning to TRBD2. The sample was unsorted PBMCs, taken 2.6 years after starting antiretroviral therapy. The CDR3 here is CASSELLAENTGELFF. The CDR3 bases are TGTGCCAGCAGTGAATTGCTAGCGGAAAACACCGGGGAGCTGTTTTTT.